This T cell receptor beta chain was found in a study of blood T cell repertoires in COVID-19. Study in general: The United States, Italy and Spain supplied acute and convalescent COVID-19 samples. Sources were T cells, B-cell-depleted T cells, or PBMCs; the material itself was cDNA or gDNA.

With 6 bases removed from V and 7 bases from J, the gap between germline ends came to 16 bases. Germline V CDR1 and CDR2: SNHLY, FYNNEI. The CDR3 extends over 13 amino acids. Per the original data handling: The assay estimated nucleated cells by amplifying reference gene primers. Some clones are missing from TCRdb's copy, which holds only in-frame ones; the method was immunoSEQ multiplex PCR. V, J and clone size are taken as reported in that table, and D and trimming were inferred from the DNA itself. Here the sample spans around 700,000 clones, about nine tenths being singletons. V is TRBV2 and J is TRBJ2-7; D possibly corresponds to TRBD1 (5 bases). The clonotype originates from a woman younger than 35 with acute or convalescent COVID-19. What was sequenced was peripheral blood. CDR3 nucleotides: TGTGCCAGCAGGTACCGACAGTTACTAGAGCAGTACTTC. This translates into CASRYRQLLEQYF.